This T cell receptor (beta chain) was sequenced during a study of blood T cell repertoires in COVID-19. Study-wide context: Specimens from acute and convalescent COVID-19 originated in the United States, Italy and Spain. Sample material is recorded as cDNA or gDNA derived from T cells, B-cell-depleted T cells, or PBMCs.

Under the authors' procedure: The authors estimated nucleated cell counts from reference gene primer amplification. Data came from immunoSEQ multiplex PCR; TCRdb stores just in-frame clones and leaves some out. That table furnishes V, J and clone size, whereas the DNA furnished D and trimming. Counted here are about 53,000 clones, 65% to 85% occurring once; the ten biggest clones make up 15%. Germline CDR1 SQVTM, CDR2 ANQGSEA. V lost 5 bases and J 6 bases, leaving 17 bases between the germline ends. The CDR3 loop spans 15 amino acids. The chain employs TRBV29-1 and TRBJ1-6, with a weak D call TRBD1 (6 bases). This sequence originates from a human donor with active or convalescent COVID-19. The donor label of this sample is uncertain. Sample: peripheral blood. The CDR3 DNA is TGCAGCGTTTTGGACCAACAGGGCGCTAATTCACCCCTCCACTTT. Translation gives CSVLDQQGANSPLHF.